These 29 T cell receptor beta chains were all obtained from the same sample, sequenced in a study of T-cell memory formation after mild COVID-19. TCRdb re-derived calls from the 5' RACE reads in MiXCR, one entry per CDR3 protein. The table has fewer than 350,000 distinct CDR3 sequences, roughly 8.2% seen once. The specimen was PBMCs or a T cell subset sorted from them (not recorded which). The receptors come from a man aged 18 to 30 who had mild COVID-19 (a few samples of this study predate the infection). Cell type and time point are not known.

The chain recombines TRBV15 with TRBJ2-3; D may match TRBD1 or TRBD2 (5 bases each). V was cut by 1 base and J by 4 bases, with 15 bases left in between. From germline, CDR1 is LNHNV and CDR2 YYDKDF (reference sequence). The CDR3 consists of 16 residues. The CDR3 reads CATSRVSGAVSDTQYF. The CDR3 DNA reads TGTGCCACCAGCAGAGTATCCGGGGCCGTTTCAGATACGCAGTATTTT.

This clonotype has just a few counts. The CDR3 DNA sequence: TGTGCCAGCAGCTTAAGTAGTTGGCGTGGGCGCTACGAGCAGTACTTC. Translation: CASSLSSWRGRYEQYF. The gene calls are TRBV5-6 and TRBJ2-7; no clear D. Trimming pared 2 bases from V and 3 bases from J, leaving 18 bases between. This CDR3 region has 16 residues. The V gene's germline CDR1 is SGHDT and CDR2 YYEEEE.

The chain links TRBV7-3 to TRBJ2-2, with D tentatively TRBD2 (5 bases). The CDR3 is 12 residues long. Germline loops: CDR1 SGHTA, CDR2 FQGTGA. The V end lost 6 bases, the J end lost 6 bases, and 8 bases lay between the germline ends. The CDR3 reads CASRSGPGELFF. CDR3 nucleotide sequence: TGTGCCAGCAGGAGCGGCCCCGGGGAGCTGTTTTTT.

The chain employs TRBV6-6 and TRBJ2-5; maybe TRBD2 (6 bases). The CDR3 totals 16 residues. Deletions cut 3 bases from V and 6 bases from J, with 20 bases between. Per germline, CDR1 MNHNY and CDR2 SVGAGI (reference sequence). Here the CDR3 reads CASSYSPLEGQKTQYF. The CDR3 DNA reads TGTGCCAGCAGTTATTCCCCCTTGGAGGGGCAGAAGACCCAGTACTTC.

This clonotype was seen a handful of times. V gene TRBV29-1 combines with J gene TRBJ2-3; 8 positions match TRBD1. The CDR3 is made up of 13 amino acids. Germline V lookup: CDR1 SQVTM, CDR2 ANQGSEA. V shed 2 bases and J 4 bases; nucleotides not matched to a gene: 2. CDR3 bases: TGCAGCGTTGAACAGGGGGCGGCAGATACGCAGTATTTT. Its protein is CSVEQGAADTQYF.

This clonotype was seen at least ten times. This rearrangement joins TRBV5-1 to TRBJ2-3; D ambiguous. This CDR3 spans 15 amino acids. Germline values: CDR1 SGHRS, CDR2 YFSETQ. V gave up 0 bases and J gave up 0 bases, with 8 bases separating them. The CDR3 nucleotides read TGCGCCAGCAGCTTGGCCGTGGTCAGCACAGATACGCAGTATTTT. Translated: CASSLAVVSTDTQYF.

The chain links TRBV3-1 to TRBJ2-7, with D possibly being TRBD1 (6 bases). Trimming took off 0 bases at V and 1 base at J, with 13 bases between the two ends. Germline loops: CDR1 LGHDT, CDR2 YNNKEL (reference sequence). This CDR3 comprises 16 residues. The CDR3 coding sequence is TGTGCCAGCAGCCAAGATTGGGCCAGGGGATCCTACGAGCAGTACTTC. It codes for CASSQDWARGSYEQYF.

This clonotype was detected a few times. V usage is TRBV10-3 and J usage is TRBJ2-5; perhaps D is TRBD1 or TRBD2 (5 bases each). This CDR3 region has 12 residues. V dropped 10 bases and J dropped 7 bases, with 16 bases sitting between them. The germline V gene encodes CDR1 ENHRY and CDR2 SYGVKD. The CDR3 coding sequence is TGTGCCACGTCTGGGGGTAGGGTGACCCAGTACTTC. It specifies CATSGGRVTQYF.

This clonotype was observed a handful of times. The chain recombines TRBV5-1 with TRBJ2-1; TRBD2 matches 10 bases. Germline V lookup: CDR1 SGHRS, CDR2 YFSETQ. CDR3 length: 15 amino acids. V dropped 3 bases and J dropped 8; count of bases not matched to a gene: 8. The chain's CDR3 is CASSYLAGAGDEQFF. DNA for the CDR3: TGCGCCAGCAGCTACCTAGCGGGGGCCGGGGATGAGCAGTTCTTC. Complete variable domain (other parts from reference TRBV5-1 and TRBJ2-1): KAGVTQTPRYLIKTRGQQVTLSCSPISGHRSVSWYQQTPGQGLQFLFEYFSETQRNKGNFPGRFSGRQFSNSRSEMNVSTLELGDSALYLCASSYLAGAGDEQFFGPGTRLTVL.

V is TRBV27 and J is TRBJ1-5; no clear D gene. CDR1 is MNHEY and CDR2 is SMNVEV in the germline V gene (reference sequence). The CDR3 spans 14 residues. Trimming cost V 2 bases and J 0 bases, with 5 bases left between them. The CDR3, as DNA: TGTGCCAGCAGTTTAACATATAGCAATCAGCCCCAGCATTTT. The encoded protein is CASSLTYSNQPQHF.

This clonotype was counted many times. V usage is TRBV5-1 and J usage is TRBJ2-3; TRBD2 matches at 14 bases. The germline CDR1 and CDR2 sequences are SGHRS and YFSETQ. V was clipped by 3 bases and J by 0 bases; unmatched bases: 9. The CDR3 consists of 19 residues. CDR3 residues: CASSWGLAGAIVSTDTQYF. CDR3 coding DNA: TGCGCCAGCAGCTGGGGACTAGCGGGGGCGATAGTCAGCACAGATACGCAGTATTTT.

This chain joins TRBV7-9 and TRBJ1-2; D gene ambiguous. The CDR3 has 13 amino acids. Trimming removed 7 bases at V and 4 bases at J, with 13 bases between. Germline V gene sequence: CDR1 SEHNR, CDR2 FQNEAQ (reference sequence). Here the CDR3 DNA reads TGTGCCAGCATGCCGAACAACTTCTATGGCTACACCTTC. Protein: CASMPNNFYGYTF.

DNA for the CDR3: TGTGCCAGCAGTCACGGGGGGACTAGCTATGGCAATGAGCAGTTCTTC. It yields the protein CASSHGGTSYGNEQFF. The chain recombines TRBV6-5 with TRBJ2-1, with 9 bases lining up with TRBD2. Germline V gene sequence: CDR1 MNHEY, CDR2 SVGAGI. J lost 6 bases, V lost 5 bases, and 11 bases had no gene match. The CDR3 sequence is 16 residues long.

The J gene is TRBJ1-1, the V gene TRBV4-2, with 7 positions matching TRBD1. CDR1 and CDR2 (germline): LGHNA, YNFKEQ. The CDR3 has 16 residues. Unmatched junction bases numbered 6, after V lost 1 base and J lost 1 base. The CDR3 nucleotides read TGTGCCAGCAGCCAAGCCACGACAGGGTGGAACACTGAAGCTTTCTTT. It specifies CASSQATTGWNTEAFF.

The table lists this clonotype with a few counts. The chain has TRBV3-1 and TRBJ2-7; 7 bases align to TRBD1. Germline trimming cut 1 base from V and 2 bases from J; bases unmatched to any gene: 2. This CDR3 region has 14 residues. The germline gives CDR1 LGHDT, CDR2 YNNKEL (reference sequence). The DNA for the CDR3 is TGTGCCAGCAGCCAAGCAACAGGGGCCTACGAGCAGTACTTC. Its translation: CASSQATGAYEQYF.

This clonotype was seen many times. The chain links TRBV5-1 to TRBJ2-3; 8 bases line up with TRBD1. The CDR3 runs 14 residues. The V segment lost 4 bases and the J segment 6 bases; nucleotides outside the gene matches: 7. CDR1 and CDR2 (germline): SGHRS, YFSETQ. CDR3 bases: TGCGCCAGCAGCCCGACAGGGGCGCTGGATACGCAGTATTTT. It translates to CASSPTGALDTQYF.

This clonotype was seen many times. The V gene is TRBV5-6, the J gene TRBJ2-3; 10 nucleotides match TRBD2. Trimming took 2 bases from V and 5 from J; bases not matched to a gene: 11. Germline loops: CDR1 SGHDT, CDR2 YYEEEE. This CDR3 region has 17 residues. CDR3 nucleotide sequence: TGTGCCAGCAGCTTCCTTAGCGGGGGGCCTCTAGGAGATACGCAGTATTTT. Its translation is CASSFLSGGPLGDTQYF.

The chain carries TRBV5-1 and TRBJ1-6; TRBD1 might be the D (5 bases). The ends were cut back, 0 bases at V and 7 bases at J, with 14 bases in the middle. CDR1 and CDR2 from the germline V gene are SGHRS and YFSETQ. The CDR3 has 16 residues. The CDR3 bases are TGCGCCAGCAGCTTGGATCAGGGAGTCGTGAATTCACCCCTCCACTTT. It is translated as CASSLDQGVVNSPLHF. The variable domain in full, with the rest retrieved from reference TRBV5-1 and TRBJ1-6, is KAGVTQTPRYLIKTRGQQVTLSCSPISGHRSVSWYQQTPGQGLQFLFEYFSETQRNKGNFPGRFSGRQFSNSRSEMNVSTLELGDSALYLCASSLDQGVVNSPLHFGNGTRLTVT.

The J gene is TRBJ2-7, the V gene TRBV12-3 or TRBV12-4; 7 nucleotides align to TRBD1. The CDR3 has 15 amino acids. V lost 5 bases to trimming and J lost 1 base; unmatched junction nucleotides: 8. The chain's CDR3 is CASSPRGTVSYEQYF. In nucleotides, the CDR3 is TGTGCCAGCAGTCCCAGGGGGACCGTTTCCTACGAGCAGTACTTC.

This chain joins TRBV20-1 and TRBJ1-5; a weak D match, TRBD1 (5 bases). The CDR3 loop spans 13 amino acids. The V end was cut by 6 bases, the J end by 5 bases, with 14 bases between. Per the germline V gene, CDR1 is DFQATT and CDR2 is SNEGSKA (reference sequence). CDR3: CSAPGPFDQPQHF. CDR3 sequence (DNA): TGCAGTGCCCCGGGACCCTTTGATCAGCCCCAGCATTTT.

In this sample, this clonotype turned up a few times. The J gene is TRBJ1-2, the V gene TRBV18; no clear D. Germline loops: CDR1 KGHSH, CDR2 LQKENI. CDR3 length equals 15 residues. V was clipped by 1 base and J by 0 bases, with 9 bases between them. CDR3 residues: CASSPQAGTNYGYTF. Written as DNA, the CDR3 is TGTGCCAGCTCACCACAAGCCGGCACTAACTATGGCTACACCTTC.

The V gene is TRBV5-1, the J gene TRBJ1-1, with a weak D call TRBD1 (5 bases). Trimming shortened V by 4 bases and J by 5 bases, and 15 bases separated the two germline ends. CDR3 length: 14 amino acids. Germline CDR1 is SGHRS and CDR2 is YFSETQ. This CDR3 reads CASSPVGGTTEAFF. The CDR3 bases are TGCGCCAGCAGCCCCGTTGGAGGGACGACTGAAGCTTTCTTT.

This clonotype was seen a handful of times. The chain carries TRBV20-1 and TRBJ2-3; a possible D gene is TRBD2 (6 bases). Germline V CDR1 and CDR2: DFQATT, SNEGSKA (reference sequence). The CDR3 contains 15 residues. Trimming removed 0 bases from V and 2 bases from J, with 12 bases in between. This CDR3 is CSARDYGRSTDTQYF. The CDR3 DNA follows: TGCAGTGCTAGAGATTACGGGAGATCCACAGATACGCAGTATTTT.

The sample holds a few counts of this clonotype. The CDR3 reads CASSESLGSANTGELFF. As DNA, the CDR3 is TGCGCCAGCAGTGAGTCTCTAGGTTCGGCGAACACCGGGGAGCTGTTTTTT. The chain links TRBV10-1 to TRBJ2-2; no clear D gene. CDR1 WNHNN and CDR2 SYGVQD come from the germline V gene (reference sequence). Trimming stripped 0 bases from V and 0 bases from J, with 11 bases between. CDR3 length equals 17 residues.

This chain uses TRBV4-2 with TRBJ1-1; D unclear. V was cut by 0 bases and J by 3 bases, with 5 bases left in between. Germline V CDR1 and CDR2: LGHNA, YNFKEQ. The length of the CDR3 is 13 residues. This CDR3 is CASSQDLYTEAFF. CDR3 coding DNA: TGTGCCAGCAGCCAAGATCTGTACACTGAAGCTTTCTTT.

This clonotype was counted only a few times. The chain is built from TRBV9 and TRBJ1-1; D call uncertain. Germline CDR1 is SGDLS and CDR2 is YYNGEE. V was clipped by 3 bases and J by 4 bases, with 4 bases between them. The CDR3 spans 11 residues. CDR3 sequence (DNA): TGTGCCAGCAGCGGAATCACTGAAGCTTTCTTT. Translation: CASSGITEAFF.

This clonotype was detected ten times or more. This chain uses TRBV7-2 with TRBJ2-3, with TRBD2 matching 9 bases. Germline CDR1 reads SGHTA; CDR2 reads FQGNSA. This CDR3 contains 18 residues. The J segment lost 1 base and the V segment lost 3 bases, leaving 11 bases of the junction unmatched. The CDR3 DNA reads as TGTGCCAGCAGCTTTTTGCGGGGGGGCTACAGGGGCACAGATACGCAGTATTTT. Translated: CASSFLRGGYRGTDTQYF. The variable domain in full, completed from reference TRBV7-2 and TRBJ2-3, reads GAGVSQSPSNKVTEKGKDVELRCDPISGHTALYWYRQSLGQGLEFLIYFQGNSAPDKSGLPSDRFSAERTGGSVSTLTIQRTQQEDSAVYLCASSFLRGGYRGTDTQYFGPGTRLTVL.

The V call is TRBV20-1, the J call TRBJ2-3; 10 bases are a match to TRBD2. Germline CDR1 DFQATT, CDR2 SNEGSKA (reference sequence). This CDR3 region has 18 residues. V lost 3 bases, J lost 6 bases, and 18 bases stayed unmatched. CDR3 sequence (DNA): TGCAGTGCTAGTTTTTCTGTACGGAGCGGGGGGGGCCTGGATACGCAGTATTTT. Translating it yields CSASFSVRSGGGLDTQYF.

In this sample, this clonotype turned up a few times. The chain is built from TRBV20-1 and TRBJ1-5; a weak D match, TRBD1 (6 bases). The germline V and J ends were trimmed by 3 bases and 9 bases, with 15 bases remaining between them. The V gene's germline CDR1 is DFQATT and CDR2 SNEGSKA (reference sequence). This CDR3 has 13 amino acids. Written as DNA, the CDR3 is TGCAGTGCTAGGTTACAGGGATCTCGGCCCCAGCATTTT. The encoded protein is CSARLQGSRPQHF.